This is a list of T cell receptor beta chains from one sample in a study of blood T cells in healthy people across ages. Via MiXCR, TCRdb re-called the 5' RACE reads, giving one row per CDR3 protein. The sample has almost 300,000 distinct CDR3 sequences, less than 30% seen once; the top ten hold approximately 30%. Sequencing was done on a sample of blood. Receptors originate from a woman aged 70 to 79 in good health. Each CDR3 is given with its conserved first and last residue. D genes are given only for firm matches. Size is omitted from some rows. Given values are once, few, many or a class for expanded clones.

TRBV4-3	TRBJ2-1	NA	TRBD2	TGCGCCAGCAGCCGTCAGTTGGCGGGAGGGGTACAATCTCATGAGCAGTTCTTC	CASSRQLAGGVQSHEQFF
TRBV20-1	TRBJ2-1	NA	NA	TGCAGTGCTAGAGTTTTCGGGCAGGGGAACAATGAGCAGTTCTTC	CSARVFGQGNNEQFF
TRBV4-3	TRBJ2-7	many	TRBD2	TGCGCCAGCAGCCCAGGGACTAGCGGGACCTACGAGCAGTACTTC	CASSPGTSGTYEQYF
TRBV4-1	TRBJ1-4	many	NA	TGCGCCAGCAGCCCGAGCACAGGGCGTAATGAAAAACTGTTTTTT	CASSPSTGRNEKLFF
TRBV20-1	TRBJ2-3	few	NA	TGCAGTGCGAATACCCGCACAGATACGCAGTATTTT	CSANTRTDTQYF
TRBV29-1	TRBJ2-1	NA	TRBD2	TGCAGCGTTAGAACTAGCGGGAGAAACAATGAGCAGTTCTTC	CSVRTSGRNNEQFF
TRBV27	TRBJ2-7	few	NA	TGTGCCAGCAGTCTACCCTCTAGCGTCTACGAGCAGTACTTC	CASSLPSSVYEQYF
TRBV6-5	TRBJ2-3	few	TRBD2	TGTGCCAGCAGTTCGGGGACTAGCGGGAGATCCGACGATACGCAGTATTTT	CASSSGTSGRSDDTQYF
TRBV10-2	TRBJ1-5	NA	NA	TGCGCCAGCAGGAGGGGGGACGGCTTAAATCAGCCCCAGCATTTT	CASRRGDGLNQPQHF
TRBV27	TRBJ1-6	few	NA	TGTGCCAGCAGTTTCATTGGTTCACCCCTCCACTTT	CASSFIGSPLHF
TRBV5-1	TRBJ2-7	once	TRBD1	TGCGCCAGCAGCGTACAGGGGGACTCCTACGAGCAGTACTTC	CASSVQGDSYEQYF
TRBV5-1	TRBJ1-1	NA	TRBD1	TGCGCCAGCAGCCACGGGACAGGGGACAGAAGTGAAGCTTTCTTT	CASSHGTGDRSEAFF
TRBV28	TRBJ2-1	few	NA	TGTGCCAGCAGTCCCTCTCAAATCTCGGAAGGCGATGAGCAGTTCTTC	CASSPSQISEGDEQFF
TRBV5-1	TRBJ2-5	NA	NA	TGCGCCAGCAGCTTGAACACAAAAGAGACCCAGTACTTC	CASSLNTKETQYF
TRBV6-6	TRBJ2-5	few	TRBD1	TGTGCCAGCAGTTTCGGACAGGGGGGGCAAGAGACCCAGTACTTC	CASSFGQGGQETQYF
TRBV7-2	TRBJ2-1	NA	NA	TGTGCCAGCAGCTTAGGACTAGTATCTGAGCAGTTCTTC	CASSLGLVSEQFF
TRBV6-1	TRBJ2-5	few	TRBD2	TGTGCCAGCAGTGACAGTGGGGGGGCCCAGTACTTC	CASSDSGGAQYF
TRBV6-2/TRBV6-3	TRBJ2-1	NA	TRBD2	TGTGCCAGCAGTCCAGGGGCTAGCGGGAGTAGAAATGAGCAGTTCTTC	CASSPGASGSRNEQFF
TRBV5-1	TRBJ2-1	NA	TRBD2	TGCGCCAGCAGCAACCCTAGCGGGGCCTACAATGAGCAGTTCTTC	CASSNPSGAYNEQFF
TRBV7-6	TRBJ2-7	many	NA	TGTGCCAGCAGCTTGGGGACCAGACCCTCCTACGAGCAGTACTTC	CASSLGTRPSYEQYF
TRBV5-1	TRBJ2-3	NA	NA	TGCGCCAGCAGCCTGAAAGGTGGCACAGATACGCAGTATTTT	CASSLKGGTDTQYF
TRBV4-1	TRBJ2-5	few	NA	TGCGCCAGCAGAAAGAACAGGACCGGTCGAGCGGAGACCCAGTACTTC	CASRKNRTGRAETQYF
TRBV7-2	TRBJ1-2	few	NA	TGTGCCAGCAGTTACTTGGTAGAAAGTGGTGGCTACACCTTC	CASSYLVESGGYTF
TRBV12-3/TRBV12-4	TRBJ2-1	NA	TRBD1	TGTGCCAGCAGTTCGGGACAGGGGAAGTTCTTC	CASSSGQGKFF
TRBV6-2/TRBV6-3	TRBJ2-3	NA	TRBD2	TGTGCCAGCAGTCCGGGGGGAGGTGCTAGCACAGATACGCAGTATTTT	CASSPGGGASTDTQYF
TRBV28	TRBJ2-1	NA	TRBD1	TGTGCCAGCAGAGCAGGGGGCTCCTACAATGAGCAGTTCTTC	CASRAGGSYNEQFF
TRBV4-1	TRBJ2-7	NA	NA	TGCGCCAGCAGCCATCATAGACTGGATGGCTACGAGCAGTACTTC	CASSHHRLDGYEQYF
TRBV20-1	TRBJ2-1	few	NA	TGCAGTGCTTCCGTGGGTGGGTTGGGGGATTACAATGAGCAGTTCTTC	CSASVGGLGDYNEQFF
TRBV7-9	TRBJ2-1	NA	NA	TGTGCCAGCAGCATTGACAATGAGCAGTTCTTC	CASSIDNEQFF
TRBV5-5	TRBJ2-1	NA	TRBD2	TGTGCCAGCAGCTTGGGTCCTAGCGGCAATGAGCAGTTCTTC	CASSLGPSGNEQFF
TRBV6-6	TRBJ2-5	NA	NA	TGTGCCAGCAGTTACGGTCTTACCCAGGGCGGAGAGACCCAGTACTTC	CASSYGLTQGGETQYF